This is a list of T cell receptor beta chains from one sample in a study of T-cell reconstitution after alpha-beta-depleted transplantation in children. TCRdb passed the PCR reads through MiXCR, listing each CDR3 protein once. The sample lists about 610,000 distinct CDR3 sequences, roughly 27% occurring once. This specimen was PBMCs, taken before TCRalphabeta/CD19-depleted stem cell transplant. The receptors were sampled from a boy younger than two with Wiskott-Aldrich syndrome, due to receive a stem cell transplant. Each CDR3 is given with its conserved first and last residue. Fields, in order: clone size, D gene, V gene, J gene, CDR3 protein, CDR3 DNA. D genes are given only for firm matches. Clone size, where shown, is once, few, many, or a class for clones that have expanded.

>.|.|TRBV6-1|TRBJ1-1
CASSRTRGGTEAFF
TGTGCCAGCAGCCGTACCAGAGGGGGCACTGAAGCTTTCTTT
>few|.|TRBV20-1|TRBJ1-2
CSARDGNSGYTF
TGCAGTGCTAGAGATGGAAACAGTGGCTACACCTTC
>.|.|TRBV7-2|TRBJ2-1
CASSLENAGYNEQFF
TGTGCCAGCAGCTTAGAAAACGCTGGATACAATGAGCAGTTCTTC
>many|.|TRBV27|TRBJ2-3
CASSLFRFGGITDTQYF
TGTGCCAGCAGTTTATTTCGGTTCGGCGGGATCACAGATACGCAGTATTTT
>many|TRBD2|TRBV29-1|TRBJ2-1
CSVDPLTSGSNEQFF
TGCAGCGTTGATCCCCTGACTAGCGGGAGTAATGAGCAGTTCTTC
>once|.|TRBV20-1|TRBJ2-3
CSAQRGADTQYF
TGCAGTGCCCAGAGGGGGGCAGATACGCAGTATTTT
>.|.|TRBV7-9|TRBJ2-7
CASSLDEVSSYEQYF
TGTGCCAGCAGCTTAGATGAGGTCAGCTCCTACGAGCAGTACTTC
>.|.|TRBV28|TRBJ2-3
CASSSRKGLWDTDTQYF
TGTGCCAGCAGTTCGCGTAAGGGGCTTTGGGACACAGATACGCAGTATTTC
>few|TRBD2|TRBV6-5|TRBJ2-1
CASSSPSGSRNEQFF
TGTGCCAGCAGTTCTCCTAGCGGGAGTAGAAATGAGCAGTTCTTC
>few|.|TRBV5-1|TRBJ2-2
CASSLWQPNTGELFF
TGCGCCAGCAGCTTGTGGCAGCCGAACACCGGGGAGCTGTTTTTT
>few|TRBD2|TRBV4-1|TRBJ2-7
CASSLGLTLAGGRNEQYF
TGCGCCAGCAGCCTCGGGTTAACCCTAGCGGGAGGGAGGAACGAGCAGTACTTC
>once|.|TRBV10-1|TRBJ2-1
CASSESPNLGRFF
TGCGCCAGCAGTGAGTCCCCAAATTTGGGGAGATTCTTC
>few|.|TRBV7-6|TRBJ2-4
CASSSIQGVKNIQYF
TGTGCCAGCAGCTCCATTCAGGGAGTCAAAAACATTCAGTACTTC
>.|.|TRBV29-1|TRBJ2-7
CSLVTVEQYF
TGCAGCCTTGTGACAGTGGAGCAGTACTTC
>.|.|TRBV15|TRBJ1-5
CATSGWDGNQPQHF
TGTGCCACCAGCGGATGGGACGGGAATCAGCCCCAGCATTTT
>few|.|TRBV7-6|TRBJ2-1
CASSRNPSGDYNEQFF
TGTGCCAGCAGCCGTAACCCAAGCGGAGACTACAATGAGCAGTTCTTC
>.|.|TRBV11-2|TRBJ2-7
CASSGKTGYEQYF
TGTGCCAGCAGCGGAAAGACAGGTTACGAGCAGTACTTC
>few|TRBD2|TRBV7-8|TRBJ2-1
CASSFMRREASTYNEQFF
TGTGCCAGCAGCTTTATGCGACGGGAGGCGTCAACGTACAATGAGCAGTTCTTC
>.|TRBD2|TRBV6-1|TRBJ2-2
CASSDTSGRPWDGELFF
TGTGCCAGCAGTGATACTAGCGGGAGGCCTTGGGATGGGGAGCTGTTTTTT
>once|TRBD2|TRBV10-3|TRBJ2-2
CAISGGLAGARITGELFF
TGTGCCATCAGTGGGGGGTTAGCGGGAGCCCGGATCACCGGGGAGCTGTTTTTT
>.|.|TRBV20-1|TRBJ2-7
CSAGGGLSSVEDEQYF
TGCAGTGCAGGGGGAGGGCTCAGCTCAGTGGAGGACGAGCAGTACTTC
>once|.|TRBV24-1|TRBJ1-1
CATSNGALTEAFF
TGTGCCACCAGTAACGGGGCCCTCACTGAAGCTTTCTTT
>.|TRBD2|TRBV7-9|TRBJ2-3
CASSLRGSGGPDTQYF
TGTGCCAGCAGCTTACGCGGGAGCGGTGGGCCAGATACGCAGTATTTT
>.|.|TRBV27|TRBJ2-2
CASSFMDRVWTGELFF
TGTGCCAGCAGTTTCATGGATAGGGTCTGGACCGGGGAGCTGTTTTTT
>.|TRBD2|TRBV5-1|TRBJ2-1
CASAGTSGNNEQFF
TGCGCCAGTGCCGGGACTAGCGGCAACAATGAGCAGTTCTTC
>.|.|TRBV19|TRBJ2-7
CASSISLWGYEQYF
TGTGCCAGTAGTATAAGTTTATGGGGCTACGAGCAGTACTTC
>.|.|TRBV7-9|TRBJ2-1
CASSLGRQSPYNEQFF
TGTGCCAGCAGCTTAGGTCGCCAGTCCCCCTACAATGAGCAGTTCTTC
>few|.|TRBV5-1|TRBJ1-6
CASSGGLHDGNSPLHF
TGCGCCAGCAGCGGGGGCCTTCACGACGGGAATTCACCCCTCCACTTT
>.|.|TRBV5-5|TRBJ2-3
CASSLWQGITDTQYF
TGTGCCAGCAGCTTGTGGCAGGGAATCACAGATACGCAGTATTTT
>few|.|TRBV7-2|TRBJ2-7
CASSLAGVDPRTYEQYF
TGTGCCAGCAGCTTAGCGGGCGTAGATCCACGTACCTACGAGCAGTACTTC
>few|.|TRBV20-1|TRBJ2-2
CSARDKRGNTGELFF
TGCAGTGCTAGAGATAAACGGGGCAACACCGGGGAGCTGTTTTTT
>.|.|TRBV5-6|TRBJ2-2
CASSLVGRGETGELFF
TGTGCCAGCAGCTTGGTCGGCAGGGGAGAGACCGGGGAGCTGTTTTTT